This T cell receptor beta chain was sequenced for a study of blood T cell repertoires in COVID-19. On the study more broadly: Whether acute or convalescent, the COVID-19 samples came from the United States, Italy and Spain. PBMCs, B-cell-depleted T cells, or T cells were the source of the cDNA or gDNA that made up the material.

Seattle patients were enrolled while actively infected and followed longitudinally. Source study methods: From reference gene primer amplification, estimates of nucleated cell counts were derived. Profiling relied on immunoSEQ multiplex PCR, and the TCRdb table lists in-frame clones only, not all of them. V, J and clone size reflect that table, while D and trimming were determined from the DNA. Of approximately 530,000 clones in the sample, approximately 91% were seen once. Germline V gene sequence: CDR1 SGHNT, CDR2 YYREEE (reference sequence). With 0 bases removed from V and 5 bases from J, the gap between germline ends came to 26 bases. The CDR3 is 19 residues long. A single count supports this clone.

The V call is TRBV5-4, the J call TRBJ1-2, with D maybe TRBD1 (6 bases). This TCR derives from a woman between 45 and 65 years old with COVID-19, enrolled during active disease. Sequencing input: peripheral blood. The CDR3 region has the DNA TGTGCCAGCAGCTTGGAATCAGGGGCGCGATCCCCTCGAAATTATGGCTACACCTTC. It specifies CASSLESGARSPRNYGYTF.